These 8 T cell receptor beta chains were sequenced from one sample in a study of metastatic and nonmetastatic thyroid tumors. Patients had received no treatment of any kind before thyroid surgery. TCRdb redid the clone calls on the PCR reads using MiXCR. This table holds 65,000 or so clones, 4% to 5% found once. The sequencing input was blood. These receptors were collected from a female donor with papillary thyroid cancer or a benign thyroid nodule (not recorded which). Some clones in this sample may be carry-over from other donors' samples.

For the CDR3, the DNA is TGTGCCATCAGTGAGTCAACAGGGACCAACTACGAGCAGTACTTC. It yields the protein CAISESTGTNYEQYF. J is TRBJ2-7 and V is TRBV10-3; a weak D match, TRBD1 (6 bases). Germline assignment: CDR1 ENHRY and CDR2 SYGVKD. The CDR3 consists of 15 residues. V was trimmed by 0 bases and J by 3 bases, leaving 12 bases between them.

Remarks on this clone: Germline and junction disagree at one end, which may indicate a read error. The rearrangement joins TRBV20-1 to TRBJ2-1; D perhaps matches TRBD1 (6 bases). The CDR3 extends over 13 amino acids. Germline values: CDR1 DFQATT, CDR2 SNEGSKA (reference sequence). DNA for the CDR3: TGCAGTGAGGACAGCGAGCCCTACAATGAGCAGCTCTTC. Amino acid sequence: CSEDSEPYNEQLF.

This clone was counted at least ten times. J is TRBJ1-1 and V is TRBV19, with D possibly being TRBD1 (5 bases). This CDR3 has 14 residues. The ends were cut back, 5 bases at V and 4 bases at J, with 14 bases in the middle. CDR1 is LNHDA and CDR2 is SQIVND in the germline V gene (reference sequence). The CDR3 reads CASSPVSGSTEAFF. CDR3 DNA: TGTGCCAGTAGTCCTGTCTCAGGGAGCACTGAAGCTTTCTTT.

This clone was seen a few times. The rearrangement joins TRBV6-2 or TRBV6-3 to TRBJ2-1, with 14 bases fitting TRBD2. With V trimmed by 5 bases and J by 7 bases, 10 bases remained unmatched. Germline V gene sequence: CDR1 MNHEY, CDR2 SVGEGT. CDR3 length equals 17 residues. As DNA, the CDR3 is TGTGCCAGCAGTCCCGTATCCGGGACTAGCGGGAGAAATGAGCAGTTCTTC. Translating gives CASSPVSGTSGRNEQFF.

This clone was seen only a few times. This chain connects TRBV7-9 to TRBJ1-2; 7 bases are shared with TRBD1. V shed 5 bases and J 7 bases; nucleotides not matched to a gene: 16. The CDR3 extends over 16 amino acids. Looked up from germline, CDR1 is SEHNR and CDR2 is FQNEAQ (reference sequence). CDR3 amino acids: CASSPTTGLIRGGYTF. The CDR3 DNA sequence: TGTGCCAGCAGCCCAACGACAGGGCTTATTAGAGGTGGCTACACCTTC.

This clone occurred a few times. The CDR3 bases are TGTGCCAGTAGAATCTCCGGGGGGCAGTGGTATGGCTACACCTTC. Translation gives CASRISGGQWYGYTF. The chain employs TRBV19 and TRBJ1-2, with a tentative D call TRBD1 (6 bases). V dropped 6 bases and J dropped 5 bases, with 19 bases sitting between them. Germline lookup yields CDR1 LNHDA and CDR2 SQIVND (reference sequence). This CDR3 has 15 amino acids.

This clone was found many times. The V call is TRBV20-1, the J call TRBJ2-3, with 8 bases lining up with TRBD2. Losses at the gene ends were 6 bases for V and 4 bases for J; bases not matched to a gene: 24. Germline V gene sequence: CDR1 DFQATT, CDR2 SNEGSKA (reference sequence). The CDR3 extends over 19 amino acids. The DNA of the CDR3 is TGCAGTGCCTCCGCACGGTACGGGATAACCGGGACTAGTTCAGATACGCAGTATTTT. This sequence encodes CSASARYGITGTSSDTQYF.

This clone was counted ten times or more. The chain links TRBV6-1 to TRBJ2-1, with 7 bases identical to TRBD2. The CDR3 runs 16 residues. V gave up 5 bases and J gave up 0 bases; unmatched junction bases: 7. Germline assignment: CDR1 MNHNS and CDR2 SASEGT. The CDR3 loop reads CASSPSTSFSYNEQFF. DNA of the CDR3: TGTGCCAGCAGTCCGTCGACTAGCTTCTCCTACAATGAGCAGTTCTTC.